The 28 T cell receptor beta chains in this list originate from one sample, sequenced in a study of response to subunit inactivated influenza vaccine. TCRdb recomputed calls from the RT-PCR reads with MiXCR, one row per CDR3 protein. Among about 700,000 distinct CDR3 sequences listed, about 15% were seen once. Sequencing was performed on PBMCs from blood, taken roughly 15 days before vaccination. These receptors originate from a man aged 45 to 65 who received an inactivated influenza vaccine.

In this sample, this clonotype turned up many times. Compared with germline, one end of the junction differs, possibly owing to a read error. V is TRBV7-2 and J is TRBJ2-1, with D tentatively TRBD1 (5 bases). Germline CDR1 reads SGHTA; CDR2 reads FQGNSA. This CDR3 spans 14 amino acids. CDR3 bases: TGTGCCAGCAGTTTAGGGGCCGACTACAATGAGCAGTTCTTC. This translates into CASSLGADYNEQFF. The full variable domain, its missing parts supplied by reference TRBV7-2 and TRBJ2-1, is GAGVSQSPSNKVTEKGKDVELRCDPISGHTALYWYRQSLGQGLEFLIYFQGNSAPDKSGLPSDRFSAERTGGSVSTLTIQRTQQEDSAVYLCASSLGADYNEQFFGPGTRLTVL.

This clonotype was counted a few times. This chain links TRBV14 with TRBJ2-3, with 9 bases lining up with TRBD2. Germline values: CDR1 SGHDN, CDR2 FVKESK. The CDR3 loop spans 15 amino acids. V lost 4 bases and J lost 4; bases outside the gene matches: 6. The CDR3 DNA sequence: TGTGCCAGCAGCCCTACTCGCGGGGGGGCAGATACGCAGTATTTT. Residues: CASSPTRGGADTQYF.

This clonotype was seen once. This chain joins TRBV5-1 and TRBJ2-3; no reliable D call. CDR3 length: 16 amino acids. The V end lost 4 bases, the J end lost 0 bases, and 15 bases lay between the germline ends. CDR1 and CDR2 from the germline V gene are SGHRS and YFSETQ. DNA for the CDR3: TGCGCCAGCAGCCCCAATGTGGGTTCTAGCACAGATACGCAGTATTTT. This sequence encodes CASSPNVGSSTDTQYF.

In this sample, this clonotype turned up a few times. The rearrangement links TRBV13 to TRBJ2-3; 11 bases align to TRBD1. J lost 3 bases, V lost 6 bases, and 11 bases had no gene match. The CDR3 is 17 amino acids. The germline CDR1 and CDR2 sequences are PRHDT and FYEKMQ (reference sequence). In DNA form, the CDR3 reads TGTGCCAGCAGAGGAACGGGACAGGGGGTTCCTACAGATACGCAGTATTTT. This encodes CASRGTGQGVPTDTQYF.

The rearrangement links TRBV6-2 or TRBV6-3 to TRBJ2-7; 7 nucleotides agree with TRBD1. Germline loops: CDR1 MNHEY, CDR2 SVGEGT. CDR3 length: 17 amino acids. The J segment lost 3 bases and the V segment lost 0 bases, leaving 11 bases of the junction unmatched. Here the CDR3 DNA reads TGTGCCAGCAGTTACTCGACGGGACAGCCCAGGTTCTACGAGCAGTACTTC. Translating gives CASSYSTGQPRFYEQYF.

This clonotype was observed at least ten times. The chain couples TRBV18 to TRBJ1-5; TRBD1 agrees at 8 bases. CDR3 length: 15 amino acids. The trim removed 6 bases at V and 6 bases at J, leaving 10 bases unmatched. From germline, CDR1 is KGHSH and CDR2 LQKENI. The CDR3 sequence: CASSPNQGAGQPQHF. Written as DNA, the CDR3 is TGTGCCAGCTCTCCTAATCAGGGGGCTGGTCAGCCCCAGCATTTT. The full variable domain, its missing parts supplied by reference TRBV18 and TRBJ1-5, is NAGVMQNPRHLVRRRGQEARLRCSPMKGHSHVYWYRQLPEEGLKFMVYLQKENIIDESGMPKERFSAEFPKEGPSILRIQQVVRGDSAAYFCASSPNQGAGQPQHFGDGTRLSIL.

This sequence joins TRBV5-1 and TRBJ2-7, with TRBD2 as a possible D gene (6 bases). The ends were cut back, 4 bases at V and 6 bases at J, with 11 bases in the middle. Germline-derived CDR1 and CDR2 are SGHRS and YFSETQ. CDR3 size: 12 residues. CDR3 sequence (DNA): TGCGCCAGCAGCAAGGAGGGTGGCGAGCAGTACTTC. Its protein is CASSKEGGEQYF.

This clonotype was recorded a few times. CDR3 residues: CASRIFRDGQETQYF. CDR3 DNA: TGTGCCAGCAGGATATTCCGGGACGGGCAAGAGACCCAGTACTTC. The chain joins TRBV6-2 or TRBV6-3 to TRBJ2-5; possibly TRBD1 or TRBD2 for D (5 bases each). The ends were cut back, 6 bases at V and 2 bases at J, with 16 bases in the middle. This CDR3 comprises 15 residues. Germline V gives CDR1 MNHEY, CDR2 SVGEGT.

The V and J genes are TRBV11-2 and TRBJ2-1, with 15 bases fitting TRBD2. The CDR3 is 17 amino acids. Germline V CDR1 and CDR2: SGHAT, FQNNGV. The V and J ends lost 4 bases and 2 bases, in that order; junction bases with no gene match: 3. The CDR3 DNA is TGTGCCAGCAGCTCAGGACTAGCGGGAGGGCCCTACAATGAGCAGTTCTTC. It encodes CASSSGLAGGPYNEQFF.

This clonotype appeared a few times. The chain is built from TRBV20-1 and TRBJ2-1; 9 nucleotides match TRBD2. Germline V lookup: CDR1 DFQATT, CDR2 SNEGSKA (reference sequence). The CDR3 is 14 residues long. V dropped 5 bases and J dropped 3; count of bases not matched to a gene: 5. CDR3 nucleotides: TGCAGTGCTGTAGCGGGAGAGAACTACAATGAGCAGTTCTTC. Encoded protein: CSAVAGENYNEQFF.

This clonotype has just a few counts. The CDR3 loop is CASSLNPGHNNYGYTF. CDR3 DNA sequence: TGCGCCAGCAGCCTGAACCCGGGACATAATAACTATGGCTACACCTTC. The gene calls are TRBV4-1 and TRBJ1-2; D possibly corresponds to TRBD1 (6 bases). This CDR3 spans 16 amino acids. With 4 bases removed from V and 1 base from J, the gap between germline ends came to 16 bases. CDR1 and CDR2 from the germline V gene are MGHRA and YSYEKL.

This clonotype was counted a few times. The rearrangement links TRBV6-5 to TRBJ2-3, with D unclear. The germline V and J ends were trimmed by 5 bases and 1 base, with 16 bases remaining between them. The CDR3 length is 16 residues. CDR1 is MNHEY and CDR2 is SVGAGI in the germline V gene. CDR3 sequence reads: CASSNKPWDGTDTQYF. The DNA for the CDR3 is TGTGCCAGCAGTAACAAACCATGGGATGGCACAGATACGCAGTATTTT.

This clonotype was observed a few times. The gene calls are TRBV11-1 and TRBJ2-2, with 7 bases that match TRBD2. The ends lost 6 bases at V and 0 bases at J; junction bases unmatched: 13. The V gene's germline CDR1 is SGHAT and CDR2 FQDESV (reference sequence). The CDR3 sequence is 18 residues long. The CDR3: CASRPAPRDYPNTGELFF. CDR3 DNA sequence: TGTGCCAGCAGACCAGCGCCCAGGGACTACCCGAACACCGGGGAGCTGTTTTTT.

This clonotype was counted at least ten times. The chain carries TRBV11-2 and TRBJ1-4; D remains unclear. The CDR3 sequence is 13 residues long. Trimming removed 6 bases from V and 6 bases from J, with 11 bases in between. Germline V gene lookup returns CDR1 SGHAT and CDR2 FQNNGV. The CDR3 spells CASSSDGHEKLFF. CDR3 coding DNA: TGTGCCAGCAGTTCGGACGGTCATGAAAAACTGTTTTTT.

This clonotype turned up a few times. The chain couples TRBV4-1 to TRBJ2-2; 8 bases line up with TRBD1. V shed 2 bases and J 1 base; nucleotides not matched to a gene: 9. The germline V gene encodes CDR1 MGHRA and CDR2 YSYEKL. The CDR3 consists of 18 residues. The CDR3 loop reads CASSQYFLGTGNTGELFF. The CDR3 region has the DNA TGCGCCAGCAGCCAATATTTCTTGGGGACAGGGAACACCGGGGAGCTGTTTTTT.

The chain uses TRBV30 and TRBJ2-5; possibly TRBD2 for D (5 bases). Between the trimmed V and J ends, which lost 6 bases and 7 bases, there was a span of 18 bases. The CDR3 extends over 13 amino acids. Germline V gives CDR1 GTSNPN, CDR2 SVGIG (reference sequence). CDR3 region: CACPLRGKGTQYF. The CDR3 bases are TGTGCCTGCCCTCTTCGGGGTAAAGGGACCCAGTACTTC.

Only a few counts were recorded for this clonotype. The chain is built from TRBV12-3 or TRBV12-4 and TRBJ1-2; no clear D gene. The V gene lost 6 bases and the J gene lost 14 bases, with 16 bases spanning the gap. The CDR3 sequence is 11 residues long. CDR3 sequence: CASSRDAFRTF. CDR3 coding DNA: TGTGCCAGCAGCCGAGACGCCTTTCGGACCTTC.

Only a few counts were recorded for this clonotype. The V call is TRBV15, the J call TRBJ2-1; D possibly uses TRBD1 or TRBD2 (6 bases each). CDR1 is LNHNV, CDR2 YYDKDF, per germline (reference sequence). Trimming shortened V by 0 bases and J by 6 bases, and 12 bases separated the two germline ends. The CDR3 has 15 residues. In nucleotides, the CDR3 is TGTGCCACCAGCAGAGACAACCGGGGGCCCAATGAGCAGTTCTTC. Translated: CATSRDNRGPNEQFF.

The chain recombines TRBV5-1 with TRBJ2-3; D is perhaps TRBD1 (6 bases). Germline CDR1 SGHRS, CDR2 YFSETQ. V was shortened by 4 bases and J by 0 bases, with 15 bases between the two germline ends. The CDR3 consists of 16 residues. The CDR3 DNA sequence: TGCGCCAGCAGCCGAGGGACAACAGCTAGCACAGATACGCAGTATTTT. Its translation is CASSRGTTASTDTQYF.

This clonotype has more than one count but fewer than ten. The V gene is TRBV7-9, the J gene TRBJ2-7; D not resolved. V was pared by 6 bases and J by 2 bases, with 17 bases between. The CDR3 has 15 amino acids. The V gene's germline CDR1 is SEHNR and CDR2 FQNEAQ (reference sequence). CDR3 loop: CASSPDNRSPYEQYF. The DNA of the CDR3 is TGTGCCAGCAGTCCAGACAACAGATCCCCCTACGAGCAGTACTTC.

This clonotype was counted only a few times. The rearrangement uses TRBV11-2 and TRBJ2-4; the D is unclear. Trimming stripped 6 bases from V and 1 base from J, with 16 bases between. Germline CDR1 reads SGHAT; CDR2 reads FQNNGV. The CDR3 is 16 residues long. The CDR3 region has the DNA TGTGCCAGCAGGTCAGCGCCCGACGGGGCCAAAAACATTCAGTACTTC. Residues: CASRSAPDGAKNIQYF.

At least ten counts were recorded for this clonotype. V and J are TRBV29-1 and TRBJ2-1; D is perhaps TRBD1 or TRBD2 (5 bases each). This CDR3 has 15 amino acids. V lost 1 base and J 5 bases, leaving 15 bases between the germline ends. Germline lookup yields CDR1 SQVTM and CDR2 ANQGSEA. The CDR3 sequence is CSVEVSGTSHNEQFF. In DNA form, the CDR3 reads TGCAGCGTTGAAGTCTCCGGGACGTCGCACAATGAGCAGTTCTTC.

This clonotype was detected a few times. CDR3 in amino acids: CASSLVGQGRSYGQFF. CDR3 sequence (DNA): TGTGCCAGCAGCTTGGTAGGGCAGGGCCGAAGTTACGGGCAGTTCTTC. The chain combines TRBV5-6 with TRBJ2-1; D is perhaps TRBD1 (5 bases). This CDR3 is 16 amino acids long. Germline V gene lookup returns CDR1 SGHDT and CDR2 YYEEEE. Trimming pared 0 bases from V and 12 bases from J, leaving 22 bases between.

CDR3 residues: CASSQDPPDREPDTQYF. The CDR3 coding sequence is TGTGCCAGCAGCCAAGATCCTCCGGACAGGGAACCAGATACGCAGTATTTT. The chain is built from TRBV3-1 and TRBJ2-3, with 8 positions matching TRBD1. Germline-derived CDR1 and CDR2 are LGHDT and YNNKEL (reference sequence). This CDR3 spans 17 amino acids. V gave up 0 bases and J gave up 4 bases; unmatched junction bases: 9.

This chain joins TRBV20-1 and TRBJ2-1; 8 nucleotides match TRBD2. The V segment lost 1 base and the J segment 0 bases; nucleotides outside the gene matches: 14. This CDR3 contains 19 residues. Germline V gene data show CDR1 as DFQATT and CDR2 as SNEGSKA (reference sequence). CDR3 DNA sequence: TGCAGTGCTAGAGTCACAGCGGGAGAGTTGGGAAGCTCCTACAATGAGCAGTTCTTC. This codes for CSARVTAGELGSSYNEQFF.

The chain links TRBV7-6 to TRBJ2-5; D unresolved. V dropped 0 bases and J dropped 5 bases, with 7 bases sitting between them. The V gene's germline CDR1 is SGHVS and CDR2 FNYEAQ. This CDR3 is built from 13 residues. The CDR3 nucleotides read TGTGCCAGCAGCTTAGCGAACCTGGAGACCCAGTACTTC. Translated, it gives CASSLANLETQYF.

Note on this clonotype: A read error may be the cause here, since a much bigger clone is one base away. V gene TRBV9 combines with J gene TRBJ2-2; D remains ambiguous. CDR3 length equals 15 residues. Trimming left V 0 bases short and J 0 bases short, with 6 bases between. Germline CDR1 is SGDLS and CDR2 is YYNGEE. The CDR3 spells CASSVGAANTGELFF. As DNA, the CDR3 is TGTGCCAGCAGCGTAGGGGCAGCGAACACCGGGGAGCTGTTTTTT.

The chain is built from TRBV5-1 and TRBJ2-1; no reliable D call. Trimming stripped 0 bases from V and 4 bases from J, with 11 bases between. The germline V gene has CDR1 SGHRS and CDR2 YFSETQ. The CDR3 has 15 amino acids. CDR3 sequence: CASSLGASTYNEQFF. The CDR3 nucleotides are TGCGCCAGCAGCTTGGGCGCCAGCACTTACAATGAGCAGTTCTTC.